Following are 14 T cell receptor beta chains from one sample sequenced in a study of blood T cell repertoires in COVID-19. Libraries were prepared by immunoSEQ multiplex PCR; TCRdb keeps only in-frame clonotypes and omits some of them. The sample includes some 360,000 clones, more than 70% of them seen just once. The sequenced sample consisted of peripheral blood. These receptors originate from a woman aged 55-69 years with COVID-19, enrolled during active disease.

This clone was seen a handful of times. One end of the junction varies from germline; a read error may be responsible. The rearrangement links TRBV7-7 to TRBJ2-2; 10 positions agree with TRBD1. Germline CDR1 is SSHAT and CDR2 is FNYEAQ (reference sequence). CDR3 length: 15 amino acids. CDR3 nucleotide sequence: TGTGCTAGCAGCTCAGGGACAGGGGACACCGGGGAGCTGTTTTTT. Encoded protein: CASSSGTGDTGELFF.

The chain couples TRBV9 to TRBJ1-1, with a possible D match to TRBD1 (5 bases). Germline V gene sequence: CDR1 SGDLS, CDR2 YYNGEE. The CDR3 is made up of 15 amino acids. V was trimmed by 0 bases and J by 3 bases, leaving 12 bases between them. The CDR3 DNA follows: TGTGCCAGCAGCGTAGGTCATGGAGGGGACACTGAAGCTTTCTTT. It translates to CASSVGHGGDTEAFF.

The V call is TRBV2, the J call TRBJ1-1; a possible D gene is TRBD1 (6 bases). Trimming left V 5 bases short and J 9 bases short, with 10 bases between. The CDR3 extends over 11 amino acids. Germline V gene data show CDR1 as SNHLY and CDR2 as FYNNEI. CDR3 region: CASSTTGKAFF. The CDR3 DNA is TGTGCCAGCAGTACCACAGGGAAAGCTTTCTTT.

This chain links TRBV5-1 with TRBJ2-3; D remains unclear. The V gene's germline CDR1 is SGHRS and CDR2 YFSETQ. This CDR3 has 14 amino acids. The ends were cut back, 4 bases at V and 2 bases at J, with 11 bases in the middle. The CDR3 sequence is CASSPTSNTDTQYF. CDR3 sequence (DNA): TGCGCCAGCAGCCCGACAAGTAACACAGATACGCAGTATTTT.

V usage is TRBV5-1 and J usage is TRBJ1-4, with 9 positions matching TRBD1. Germline V CDR1 and CDR2: SGHRS, YFSETQ. The trim removed 3 bases at V and 5 bases at J, leaving 5 bases unmatched. CDR3 length: 15 amino acids. The CDR3 DNA is TGCGCCAGCAGCTCGACCGGGACAGGGAATGAAAAACTGTTTTTT. This codes for CASSSTGTGNEKLFF.

The chain has TRBV9 and TRBJ2-5; D ambiguous. CDR3 length equals 13 residues. V was cut by 0 bases and J by 3 bases, with 6 bases left in between. Germline V lookup: CDR1 SGDLS, CDR2 YYNGEE. The DNA of the CDR3 is TGTGCCAGCAGCGTAGTCCCTGAAGAGACCCAGTACTTC. Translating it yields CASSVVPEETQYF. Complete variable domain (other parts from reference TRBV9 and TRBJ2-5): DSGVTQTPKHLITATGQRVTLRCSPRSGDLSVYWYQQSLDQGLQFLIQYYNGEERAKGNILERFSAQQFPDLHSELNLSSLELGDSALYFCASSVVPEETQYFGPGTRLLVL.

V usage is TRBV28 and J usage is TRBJ1-2; 11 nucleotides align to TRBD1. V shed 5 bases and J 7 bases; nucleotides not matched to a gene: 12. CDR1 and CDR2 (germline): MDHEN, SYDVKM. This CDR3 comprises 16 residues. The CDR3 DNA follows: TGTGCCAGCAGTCCCGTAACCGGGACAGGGGGTTTTGGCTACACCTTC. It yields the protein CASSPVTGTGGFGYTF.

The V gene is TRBV9, the J gene TRBJ1-2; D remains unclear. Germline-derived CDR1 and CDR2 are SGDLS and YYNGEE. V shed 2 bases and J shed 1 base, with 12 bases lying between them. The CDR3 is 15 residues long. The CDR3 DNA sequence: TGTGCCAGCAGCGTCGGACTGGGGATTAACTATGGCTACACCTTC. This codes for CASSVGLGINYGYTF.

The chain joins TRBV7-2 to TRBJ1-2, with TRBD1 identical over 10 bases. This CDR3 has 13 residues. CDR1 and CDR2 (germline): SGHTA, FQGNSA. V dropped 5 bases and J dropped 8; count of bases not matched to a gene: 5. CDR3 coding DNA: TGTGCCAGCAGCCCGGGACAGGGGCGGGGCTACACCTTC. This gives the protein CASSPGQGRGYTF.

The genes are TRBV7-9 and TRBJ1-3; possible D gene TRBD1, 5 bases. There are 15 residues in the CDR3. Germline V CDR1 and CDR2: SEHNR, FQNEAQ (reference sequence). The germline V and J ends were trimmed by 1 base and 2 bases, with 9 bases remaining between them. This CDR3 reads CASSLDGGTGNTIYF. DNA for the CDR3: TGTGCCAGCAGCTTAGACGGGGGTACTGGAAACACCATATATTTT.

The rearrangement uses TRBV10-2 and TRBJ1-5, with D uncertain. Trimming left V 5 bases short and J 5 bases short, with 7 bases between. The CDR3 contains 12 residues. The germline V gene has CDR1 WSHSY and CDR2 SAAADI. The CDR3, as DNA: TGCGCCAGCAGTCCCGGGTATCAGCCCCAGCATTTT. It specifies CASSPGYQPQHF.

For this clone: The sample holds other DNA sequences that translate to the same CDR3. The chain joins TRBV6-5 to TRBJ1-1, with 7 bases fitting TRBD1. CDR1 is MNHEY and CDR2 is SVGAGI in the germline V gene. Unmatched junction bases numbered 5, after V lost 6 bases and J lost 4 bases. CDR3 length equals 13 residues. In nucleotides, the CDR3 is TGTGCCAGCAGCTACAGGGGTGGCACTGAAGCTTTCTTT. Translating gives CASSYRGGTEAFF.

The chain joins TRBV30 to TRBJ1-6; tentatively, D is TRBD1 (6 bases). Trimming removed 8 bases at V and 7 bases at J, with 12 bases between. This CDR3 comprises 12 residues. Germline V gives CDR1 GTSNPN, CDR2 SVGIG (reference sequence). Here the CDR3 reads CAGGRGNSPLHF. The CDR3 region has the DNA TGTGCCGGGGGCAGGGGCAATTCACCCCTCCACTTT.

DNA of the CDR3: TGTGCCAGCTCACTTTCGGCTAGCTCCTACGAGCAGTACTTC. Amino acids: CASSLSASSYEQYF. The rearrangement uses TRBV18 and TRBJ2-7; D is ambiguous. V was cut by 4 bases and J by 0 bases, with 10 bases left in between. Germline CDR1 and CDR2: KGHSH and LQKENI. The length of the CDR3 is 14 residues.